The next 17 T cell receptor beta chains were all read from a single sample in a study of T cells in Graves' hyperthyroidism and ophthalmopathy. RNA transcripts served as the template for amplifying TCR beta CDR3 regions. Researchers ran a first-round RT-PCR on the TCR CDR3 using the HTBI primer set. TCRdb passed the multiplex PCR reads through MiXCR, listing each CDR3 protein once. The table records about 480,000 distinct CDR3 sequences, 14% of them present only once. Source material: blood. Every receptor here comes from a woman younger than 35 with Graves' hyperthyroidism.

CDR3 sequence (DNA): TGTGCCAGCAGGCTGACAGGGGACGGGGGAGAGACCCAGTACTTC. Its protein product is CASRLTGDGGETQYF. The chain has TRBV27 and TRBJ2-5, with 8 bases identical to TRBD1. This CDR3 spans 15 amino acids. V shed 6 bases, J shed 4 bases, and the junction held 10 bases outside the gene matches. CDR1 MNHEY and CDR2 SMNVEV come from the germline V gene (reference sequence).

This clonotype was counted many times. The chain couples TRBV24-1 to TRBJ2-1; a possible D gene is TRBD2 (6 bases). The V end lost 9 bases, the J end lost 2 bases, and 13 bases lay between the germline ends. The germline V gene encodes CDR1 KGHDR and CDR2 SFDVKD. The CDR3 runs to 14 residues. CDR3 in amino acids: CATSLARPYNEQFF. The CDR3 DNA reads TGTGCCACCTCTCTAGCGAGACCCTACAATGAGCAGTTCTTC.

This clonotype occurred many times. This chain links TRBV2 with TRBJ2-7; D might be TRBD1 (6 bases). The CDR3 loop spans 15 amino acids. Trimming shortened V by 6 bases and J by 1 base, and 16 bases separated the two germline ends. Germline V CDR1 and CDR2: SNHLY, FYNNEI. CDR3 bases: TGTGCCAGCAGAGAACCCTGGACAGAGTCCTACGAGCAGTACTTC. Its protein product is CASREPWTESYEQYF.

There are many counts of this clonotype. This chain uses TRBV6-5 with TRBJ1-2, with 10 positions matching TRBD1. The CDR3 consists of 15 residues. After removal of 4 bases from V and 6 bases from J, the junction contained 8 bases not matched to a gene. Per the germline V gene, CDR1 is MNHEY and CDR2 is SVGAGI. In DNA, the CDR3 is TGTGCCAGCAGTTCACCGGGACAGGGGAACGATGGCTACACCTTC. Translated, it gives CASSSPGQGNDGYTF.

This clonotype has at least ten counts. The chain combines TRBV20-1 with TRBJ2-7; D unclear. The germline V gene encodes CDR1 DFQATT and CDR2 SNEGSKA (reference sequence). The ends were cut back, 5 bases at V and 0 bases at J, with 17 bases in the middle. There are 15 residues in the CDR3. CDR3 DNA: TGCAGTGCTGGATCTAGGTTTAGAAGCTCCTACGAGCAGTACTTC. As protein: CSAGSRFRSSYEQYF.

This clonotype was recorded at least ten times. The rearrangement links TRBV6-5 to TRBJ1-2; D is unclear. Germline V CDR1 and CDR2: MNHEY, SVGAGI. CDR3 size: 13 residues. Trimming removed 0 bases at V and 4 bases at J, with 6 bases between. This CDR3 reads CASSYSPVYGYTF. Here the CDR3 DNA reads TGTGCCAGCAGTTACTCTCCGGTCTATGGCTACACCTTC.

The rearrangement joins TRBV27 to TRBJ2-5; 7 positions agree with TRBD2. Germline V gives CDR1 MNHEY, CDR2 SMNVEV (reference sequence). This CDR3 has 16 residues. With 2 bases clipped from V and 0 bases from J, the junction kept 6 bases outside the gene matches. This CDR3 reads CASSLTTSEYQETQYF. CDR3 sequence (DNA): TGTGCCAGCAGTTTAACAACTAGCGAGTACCAAGAGACCCAGTACTTC.

Note on this clonotype: A much bigger clone sits one base away, suggesting this may be a read error. The chain links TRBV11-2 to TRBJ1-5, with 7 bases identical to TRBD1. V dropped 5 bases and J dropped 5; count of bases not matched to a gene: 12. Germline V gene data show CDR1 as SGHAT and CDR2 as FQNNGV. The CDR3 contains 16 residues. DNA for the CDR3: TGTGCCAGCAGCCCCCTAACCGGGACAGCGGATCAGCCCCAGCATTTT. This encodes CASSPLTGTADQPQHF.

In this sample, this clonotype turned up many times. This rearrangement joins TRBV24-1 to TRBJ2-1; 9 bases match TRBD2. The V and J ends lost 4 bases and 7 bases, in that order; junction bases with no gene match: 1. The CDR3 has 13 residues. Germline V gene data show CDR1 as KGHDR and CDR2 as SFDVKD. CDR3 in amino acids: CATSDTSGNEQFF. The CDR3 coding sequence is TGTGCCACCAGTGACACTAGCGGGAATGAGCAGTTCTTC.

Regarding this clonotype: This may come from a read error, since a much larger clone is one base off. CDR3 DNA: TGTGTCAGCAGGCGGACTAGCGGGAGGGGAGATACGCAGTATTTT. Its translation: CVSRRTSGRGDTQYF. The chain has TRBV11-3 and TRBJ2-3; 15 positions match TRBD2. Germline values: CDR1 SGHNT, CDR2 YENEEA. This CDR3 has 15 amino acids.

This clonotype was seen repeatedly, ten times or more. This rearrangement joins TRBV24-1 to TRBJ1-2; no clear D gene. Germline CDR1 reads KGHDR; CDR2 reads SFDVKD. Trimming shortened V by 9 bases and J by 10 bases, and 17 bases separated the two germline ends. CDR3 length equals 12 residues. Here the CDR3 reads CATLTPGKDYTF. The CDR3 DNA sequence: TGTGCCACCTTAACTCCCGGGAAGGACTACACCTTC.

This clonotype was seen many times. J is TRBJ2-1 and V is TRBV27, with unresolved D. The CDR3 extends over 16 amino acids. Trimming pared 3 bases from V and 0 bases from J, leaving 12 bases between. From germline, CDR1 is MNHEY and CDR2 SMNVEV (reference sequence). This chain's CDR3 is CASSFFGRGSYNEQFF. Written as DNA, the CDR3 is TGTGCCAGCAGTTTCTTCGGACGTGGCTCCTACAATGAGCAGTTCTTC.

This clonotype was detected a few times. This chain joins TRBV24-1 and TRBJ2-7; D is uncertain. V shed 6 bases and J shed 6 bases, with 17 bases lying between them. Germline V gives CDR1 KGHDR, CDR2 SFDVKD. CDR3 length: 14 residues. The CDR3 reads CATSNETLLGEQYV. CDR3 sequence (DNA): TGTGCCACCAGTAATGAGACTCTCCTCGGCGAGCAGTACGTC.

The sample holds a few counts of this clonotype. V and J are TRBV6-1 and TRBJ2-7; D is possibly TRBD2 (6 bases). CDR3 length: 13 amino acids. With 0 bases removed from V and 5 bases from J, the gap between germline ends came to 8 bases. The germline V gene encodes CDR1 MNHNS and CDR2 SASEGT. CDR3 residues: CASSEAPSDEQYF. CDR3 DNA sequence: TGTGCCAGCAGTGAAGCGCCTAGCGACGAGCAGTACTTC.

This clonotype was found many times. The chain joins TRBV3-1 to TRBJ2-1; the match to TRBD2 covers 10 bases. The CDR3 runs to 19 residues. V dropped 5 bases and J dropped 7; count of bases not matched to a gene: 20. In germline, CDR1 is LGHDT, CDR2 YNNKEL (reference sequence). This CDR3 reads CASSGTSARKSGFMNEQFF. CDR3 nucleotide sequence: TGTGCCAGCAGCGGGACTAGCGCGCGAAAGTCGGGGTTTATGAATGAGCAGTTCTTC.

In this sample, this clonotype turned up many times. This sequence joins TRBV30 and TRBJ2-1; D is unresolved. CDR3 size: 13 residues. Germline CDR1 GTSNPN, CDR2 SVGIG (reference sequence). Trimming shortened V by 2 bases and J by 6 bases, and 11 bases separated the two germline ends. The CDR3 loop reads CAWSLSQANEQFF. The CDR3 region has the DNA TGTGCCTGGAGTCTATCGCAGGCCAATGAGCAGTTCTTC. The entire variable domain, with the rest obtained from reference TRBV30 and TRBJ2-1, is as follows: SQTIHQWPATLVQPVGSPLSLECTVEGTSNPNLYWYRQAAGRGLQLLFYSVGIGQISSEVPQNLSASRPQDRQFILSSKKLLLSDSGFYLCAWSLSQANEQFFGPGTRLTVL.

This clonotype was seen many times. The chain is built from TRBV30 and TRBJ2-1; no reliable D call. This CDR3 contains 13 residues. CDR1 and CDR2 from the germline V gene are GTSNPN and SVGIG (reference sequence). V was pared by 0 bases and J by 7 bases, with 10 bases between. CDR3 sequence: CAWSVRFGNEQFF. The CDR3 DNA follows: TGTGCCTGGAGTGTAAGGTTCGGTAATGAGCAGTTCTTC.